The rows below give T cell receptor beta chains drawn from one sample of a study of neurological immune-mediated disorders. A single record per CDR3 protein comes from TCRdb applying MiXCR to the 5' RACE reads. The sample records about 120,000 distinct CDR3 sequences, roughly 3.2% being singletons. Sequenced: PBMCs. These receptors were collected from a woman aged 30 to 39 with multiple sclerosis. CDR3s include the opening cysteine and the closing phenylalanine or tryptophan. Clone size is not always given. Where it is, it says once, few, many or a class for expanded clones.

clone size: many; J gene: TRBJ2-5; V gene: TRBV29-1; CDR3 protein: CSVEKLVQETQYF
clone size: many; J gene: TRBJ2-3; V gene: TRBV20-1; CDR3 protein: CSAKRYTIGTSGSWDTQYF
clone size: many; J gene: TRBJ1-5; V gene: TRBV6-6; CDR3 protein: CASRKGQGDGQPQHF
clone size: many; J gene: TRBJ2-7; V gene: TRBV6-2/TRBV6-3; CDR3 protein: CASRPLAGVSYEQYF
clone size: many; J gene: TRBJ1-4; V gene: TRBV6-5; CDR3 protein: CASRRPGQGSEKLFF
clone size: many; J gene: TRBJ2-1; V gene: TRBV15; CDR3 protein: CATGSSFLNNEQFF
clone size: many; J gene: TRBJ1-4; V gene: TRBV4-1; CDR3 protein: CASSQDRERGRFEKLFF
clone size: many; J gene: TRBJ1-6; V gene: TRBV20-1; CDR3 protein: CSARGLKNSPLHF
clone size: many; J gene: TRBJ2-1; V gene: TRBV5-5; CDR3 protein: CASSLESWYEQFF
clone size: many; J gene: TRBJ2-2; V gene: TRBV29-1; CDR3 protein: CSVPGPGELFF
clone size: many; J gene: TRBJ2-5; V gene: TRBV29-1; CDR3 protein: CSVVRREDEGETQYF
clone size: many; J gene: TRBJ1-1; V gene: TRBV5-1; CDR3 protein: CASSLENRAPEAFF
clone size: many; J gene: TRBJ2-1; V gene: TRBV19; CDR3 protein: CASSTPGQLYNEQFF
clone size: many; J gene: TRBJ2-7; V gene: TRBV12-3/TRBV12-4; CDR3 protein: CASSYQETDYEQYF
clone size: many; J gene: TRBJ2-1; V gene: TRBV4-3; CDR3 protein: CASSADRQSYNEQFF
clone size: many; J gene: TRBJ2-5; V gene: TRBV20-1; CDR3 protein: CSAIQPRGPQETQYF
clone size: NA; J gene: TRBJ1-2; V gene: TRBV10-1; CDR3 protein: CASSDGSGYTF
clone size: many; J gene: TRBJ2-5; V gene: TRBV11-2; CDR3 protein: CASSLDSAGRQETQYF
clone size: many; J gene: TRBJ1-5; V gene: TRBV12-3/TRBV12-4; CDR3 protein: CASSLSPPYSNQPQHF
clone size: many; J gene: TRBJ2-3; V gene: TRBV7-9; CDR3 protein: CASGPGQGLDTQYF
clone size: many; J gene: TRBJ2-1; V gene: TRBV14; CDR3 protein: CASSHGHLSYNEQFF
clone size: many; J gene: TRBJ2-3; V gene: TRBV9; CDR3 protein: CASSVVPGATDTQYF
clone size: many; J gene: TRBJ1-1; V gene: TRBV20-1; CDR3 protein: CSALGDRYSNTEAFF
clone size: many; J gene: TRBJ2-7; V gene: TRBV5-6; CDR3 protein: CASSHTAGSYEQYF
clone size: many; J gene: TRBJ1-3; V gene: TRBV18; CDR3 protein: CASSPPDRLAGNTIYF
clone size: many; J gene: TRBJ2-1; V gene: TRBV10-3; CDR3 protein: CAISRTGGGNEQFF
clone size: many; J gene: TRBJ1-1; V gene: TRBV19; CDR3 protein: CASSVTGLEAFF
clone size: few; J gene: TRBJ1-2; V gene: TRBV12-5; CDR3 protein: CASATVGGGNYGYTF
clone size: many; J gene: TRBJ2-3; V gene: TRBV27; CDR3 protein: CASSISGVRLNTDTQYF
clone size: many; J gene: TRBJ1-3; V gene: TRBV7-9; CDR3 protein: CASSLDLLNTIYF
clone size: many; J gene: TRBJ2-7; V gene: TRBV7-2; CDR3 protein: CASSRTGLTYEQYF
clone size: many; J gene: TRBJ1-1; V gene: TRBV7-9; CDR3 protein: CASSLAFLGTEAFF
clone size: many; J gene: TRBJ2-7; V gene: TRBV7-8; CDR3 protein: CASSLGQGRYEQYF
clone size: many; J gene: TRBJ1-2; V gene: TRBV27; CDR3 protein: CASSLRTGTQNYGYTF
clone size: many; J gene: TRBJ2-1; V gene: TRBV6-5; CDR3 protein: CASSRTGSSHNEQFF
clone size: many; J gene: TRBJ1-2; V gene: TRBV6-2/TRBV6-3; CDR3 protein: CASAGTNYGYTF
clone size: many; J gene: TRBJ2-6; V gene: TRBV7-9; CDR3 protein: CASSSPRDTFSGANVLTF
clone size: NA; J gene: TRBJ2-2; V gene: TRBV10-2; CDR3 protein: CASGGAGTGELFF
clone size: few; J gene: TRBJ1-2; V gene: TRBV4-1; CDR3 protein: CASSQEGGQGYGYTF
clone size: many; J gene: TRBJ2-4; V gene: TRBV5-1; CDR3 protein: CASSLESSGSYIQYF
clone size: many; J gene: TRBJ2-3; V gene: TRBV6-6; CDR3 protein: CASAERGSDTQYF
clone size: many; J gene: TRBJ2-1; V gene: TRBV12-3/TRBV12-4; CDR3 protein: CASRQGSSYNEQFF
clone size: many; J gene: TRBJ2-7; V gene: TRBV7-9; CDR3 protein: CASSLASGRGYEQYF
clone size: many; J gene: TRBJ2-2; V gene: TRBV5-1; CDR3 protein: CASSTGDDSGELFF
clone size: many; J gene: TRBJ2-1; V gene: TRBV5-1; CDR3 protein: CASGAVSYNEQFF
clone size: many; J gene: TRBJ1-1; V gene: TRBV6-5; CDR3 protein: CASSPPGPDTEAFF
clone size: many; J gene: TRBJ2-1; V gene: TRBV20-1; CDR3 protein: CSATPTGGTGAYNEQFF
clone size: many; J gene: TRBJ1-1; V gene: TRBV20-1; CDR3 protein: CSARDFLLNTEAFF
clone size: many; J gene: TRBJ1-2; V gene: TRBV6-1; CDR3 protein: CASSEAGQVDYGYTF
clone size: many; J gene: TRBJ2-5; V gene: TRBV5-1; CDR3 protein: CASSSDTGVGGTQYF
clone size: many; J gene: TRBJ2-5; V gene: TRBV7-2; CDR3 protein: CASSLDGGKGETQYF
clone size: many; J gene: TRBJ2-1; V gene: TRBV6-5; CDR3 protein: CASSLTSGLNNEQFF